The next 30 T cell receptor beta chains were all read from a single sample in a study of cytomegalovirus exposure and HLA in healthy donors. Primers included in the PCR were 60 Vbeta and 13 Jbeta primers. Sequenced by immunoSEQ multiplex PCR; TCRdb stores in-frame clones only, minus some. The sample contains more than 85,000 clones, approximately 12% of which appear only once. Material for sequencing was PBMCs. The receptors were sampled from a middle-aged man in good health and CMV-seropositive.

In this sample, this clone turned up a few times. The chain couples TRBV28 to TRBJ1-1; no clear D. This CDR3 contains 13 residues. Trimming cost V 5 bases and J 7 bases, with 14 bases left between them. In germline, CDR1 is MDHEN, CDR2 SYDVKM. The CDR3 protein is CASSLDGSGEAFF. The CDR3 nucleotides read TGTGCCAGCAGTCTAGACGGTTCGGGTGAAGCTTTCTTT.

This clone was counted between two and nine times. The CDR3 nucleotides read TGTGCCAGCAGTCCAGACTACACAGATACGCAGTATTTT. Amino acids: CASSPDYTDTQYF. The chain recombines TRBV2 with TRBJ2-3; D might be TRBD2 (5 bases). There are 13 residues in the CDR3. Germline-derived CDR1 and CDR2 are SNHLY and FYNNEI. Trimming cost V 5 bases and J 2 bases, with 8 bases left between them.

CDR3 nucleotides: TGTGCCAGCAGTCCATGGGACAGGGGGCCCGCGAACACCGGGGAGCTGTTTTTT. Translation: CASSPWDRGPANTGELFF. The V and J genes are TRBV27 and TRBJ2-2, with 12 bases identical to TRBD1. CDR1 MNHEY and CDR2 SMNVEV come from the germline V gene (reference sequence). The CDR3 sequence is 18 residues long. V lost 5 bases to trimming and J lost 0 bases; unmatched junction nucleotides: 7.

The CDR3 region has the DNA TGTGCCAGCAGTTACGCGGGAGGGCCCGGGGAGCTGTTTTTT. Translating it yields CASSYAGGPGELFF. The chain links TRBV6-5 to TRBJ2-2; 9 bases agree with TRBD2. After removal of 2 bases from V and 6 bases from J, the junction contained 1 base not matched to a gene. The CDR3 spans 14 residues. Looked up from germline, CDR1 is MNHEY and CDR2 is SVGAGI.

The chain combines TRBV7-2 with TRBJ2-7, with no clear D. CDR1 and CDR2 (germline): SGHTA, FQGNSA. This CDR3 is 13 amino acids long. V lost 5 bases and J 2 bases, leaving 10 bases between the germline ends. CDR3 nucleotide sequence: TGTGCCAGCAGCGTCCAGAGGCCCTACGAGCAGTACTTC. Protein sequence: CASSVQRPYEQYF.

This clone came up a few times. The chain joins TRBV2 to TRBJ2-2; TRBD1 aligns across 7 bases. CDR3 length equals 14 residues. CDR1 is SNHLY, CDR2 FYNNEI, per germline. The J segment lost 4 bases and the V segment lost 2 bases, leaving 1 base of the junction unmatched. The CDR3 loop is CASSETGATGELFF. DNA for the CDR3: TGTGCCAGCAGTGAAACAGGGGCCACCGGGGAGCTGTTTTTT.

This chain connects TRBV6-1 to TRBJ2-7, with TRBD2 as a possible D gene (6 bases). The germline V and J ends were trimmed by 10 bases and 2 bases, with 18 bases remaining between them. Germline V CDR1 and CDR2: MNHNS, SASEGT. The CDR3 length is 14 residues. CDR3 protein: CATQLGTGAYEQYF. The CDR3 DNA follows: TGTGCCACCCAGCTAGGGACGGGGGCCTACGAGCAGTACTTC.

The chain employs TRBV7-2 and TRBJ2-7, with 7 bases fitting TRBD2. V shed 3 bases, J shed 7 bases, and the junction held 6 bases outside the gene matches. The CDR3 is 13 amino acids. Germline CDR1 SGHTA, CDR2 FQGNSA. CDR3 region: CASSFAGVAEQYF. Written as DNA, the CDR3 is TGTGCCAGCAGCTTCGCGGGAGTAGCTGAGCAGTACTTC.

This clone has only a few counts. This chain joins TRBV20-1 and TRBJ2-1; D ambiguous. CDR1 is DFQATT, CDR2 SNEGSKA, per germline (reference sequence). V shed 6 bases and J shed 4 bases, with 7 bases lying between them. This CDR3 spans 11 amino acids. In nucleotides, the CDR3 is TGCAGTGCACTATCATACAATGAGCAGTTCTTC. It yields the protein CSALSYNEQFF.

V usage is TRBV21-1 and J usage is TRBJ2-3; the tabulated D call, TRBD1, remains unverified against the DNA. TRBV21-1 is deemed a pseudogene. CDR3 length equals 15 residues. CDR3 nucleotide sequence: TGTGCCAGCAGCAAATGGGGGCTCTGCACAGATACGCAGTATTTT. The encoded protein is CASSKWGLCTDTQYF.

This clone was recorded a few times. V gene TRBV15 combines with J gene TRBJ1-4; tentative D call: TRBD1 (5 bases). The CDR3 contains 12 residues. Germline assignment: CDR1 LNHNV and CDR2 YYDKDF (reference sequence). V gave up 0 bases and J gave up 14 bases, with 10 bases separating them. CDR3 sequence: CATSRDGGILFF. As DNA, the CDR3 is TGTGCCACCAGCAGAGATGGGGGGATCCTGTTTTTT.

The chain is built from TRBV13 and TRBJ2-4, with a weak D call TRBD2 (5 bases). V lost 5 bases to trimming and J lost 7 bases, with 12 bases between them. The CDR3 is 13 amino acids. Germline assignment: CDR1 PRHDT and CDR2 FYEKMQ (reference sequence). The CDR3 protein is CASSQRGNNIQYF. The CDR3 DNA reads TGTGCCAGCAGCCAGAGAGGGAACAACATTCAGTACTTC.

The DNA of the CDR3 is TGCAGCGTTCCTTGGACAGGGGGAGTGAGAGAGACCCAGTACTTC. This translates into CSVPWTGGVRETQYF. This chain links TRBV29-1 with TRBJ2-5, with 10 bases that match TRBD1. Per the germline V gene, CDR1 is SQVTM and CDR2 is ANQGSEA. V lost 5 bases and J lost 4; bases outside the gene matches: 10. CDR3 length: 15 amino acids. Looking up the rest from reference TRBV29-1 and TRBJ2-5 gives the full variable domain: SAVISQKPSRDICQRGTSLTIQCQVDSQVTMMFWYRQQPGQSLTLIATANQGSEATYESGFVIDKFPISRPNLTFSTLTVSNMSPEDSSIYLCSVPWTGGVRETQYFGPGTRLLVL.

This chain joins TRBV2 and TRBJ2-6; the D is unclear. Germline V gene lookup returns CDR1 SNHLY and CDR2 FYNNEI. The CDR3 sequence is 18 residues long. V dropped 4 bases and J dropped 1 base, with 17 bases sitting between them. The CDR3, as DNA: TGTGCCAGCAGTGCCCGACTCAATCCCCTATCTGGGGCCAACGTCCTGACTTTC. Residues: CASSARLNPLSGANVLTF.

This clone was seen only a few times. The chain combines TRBV27 with TRBJ2-3; 9 positions match TRBD2. The CDR3 runs 17 residues. The V gene's germline CDR1 is MNHEY and CDR2 SMNVEV (reference sequence). V was pared by 6 bases and J by 3 bases, with 13 bases of the junction left unmatched. The CDR3 spells CASSGSEREVRTDTQYF. The CDR3 DNA reads TGTGCCAGCAGCGGAAGTGAGCGGGAGGTAAGAACAGATACGCAGTATTTT.

V and J are TRBV10-3 and TRBJ1-5, with D perhaps matching TRBD1 (5 bases). Germline loops: CDR1 ENHRY, CDR2 SYGVKD. With 8 bases removed from V and 1 base from J, the gap between germline ends came to 9 bases. The CDR3 contains 13 residues. CDR3 in amino acids: CAIGNRSNQPQHF. CDR3 DNA: TGTGCCATCGGGAACAGGAGCAATCAGCCCCAGCATTTT.

The V and J genes are TRBV27 and TRBJ1-6, with 7 bases identical to TRBD1. V lost 2 bases and J lost 2; bases outside the gene matches: 6. The CDR3 totals 17 residues. CDR1 is MNHEY and CDR2 is SMNVEV in the germline V gene (reference sequence). CDR3 residues: CASSLGQGGTYNSPLHF. The CDR3 DNA sequence: TGTGCCAGCAGTTTAGGGCAGGGGGGCACCTATAATTCACCCCTCCACTTT.

The chain uses TRBV5-4 and TRBJ2-2, with D perhaps TRBD2 (6 bases). With 3 bases removed from V and 5 bases from J, the gap between germline ends came to 14 bases. Germline V gene sequence: CDR1 SGHNT, CDR2 YYREEE (reference sequence). The length of the CDR3 is 15 residues. This CDR3 reads CASSSGGPGTGELFF. DNA for the CDR3: TGTGCCAGCAGCTCAGGAGGGCCAGGTACCGGGGAGCTGTTTTTT.

The chain combines TRBV5-6 with TRBJ1-6; tentative D call: TRBD1 (5 bases). Germline CDR1 and CDR2: SGHDT and YYEEEE. The CDR3 has 14 amino acids. Between the trimmed V and J ends, which lost 5 bases and 8 bases, there was a span of 14 bases. CDR3 DNA sequence: TGTGCCAGCAGGCTGACGGGGGATTATTCACCCCTCCACTTT. This gives the protein CASRLTGDYSPLHF.

V usage is TRBV4-1 and J usage is TRBJ2-7; 9 bases map to TRBD2. The germline V gene encodes CDR1 MGHRA and CDR2 YSYEKL. CDR3 length: 15 residues. J lost 6 bases, V lost 7 bases, and 13 bases had no gene match. The CDR3 DNA reads as TGCGCCAGCAACCCGGCTGGGACTAGCATCTCCGAGCAGTACTTC. Its translation: CASNPAGTSISEQYF.

This clone has a handful of counts. The rearrangement uses TRBV9 and TRBJ2-3, with D perhaps matching TRBD1 (5 bases). The CDR3 spans 14 residues. Germline CDR1 SGDLS, CDR2 YYNGEE. V was cut by 0 bases and J by 7 bases, with 12 bases left in between. This CDR3 reads CASSVDSQENTQYF. The CDR3, as DNA: TGTGCCAGCAGCGTAGACTCACAGGAAAATACGCAGTATTTT. Combining the CDR3 with reference TRBV9 and TRBJ2-3 gives the whole variable domain DSGVTQTPKHLITATGQRVTLRCSPRSGDLSVYWYQQSLDQGLQFLIQYYNGEERAKGNILERFSAQQFPDLHSELNLSSLELGDSALYFCASSVDSQENTQYFGPGTRLTVL.

This clone was seen only a few times. The gene calls are TRBV9 and TRBJ1-4, with D possibly TRBD1 on 6 matching bases. Germline V gene sequence: CDR1 SGDLS, CDR2 YYNGEE. The CDR3 loop spans 16 amino acids. V lost 0 bases, J lost 4 bases, and 13 bases lay in between. The DNA of the CDR3 is TGTGCCAGCAGCGTAGGGCAAGGGGGGGTTAATGAAAAACTGTTTTTT. It codes for CASSVGQGGVNEKLFF.

This rearrangement joins TRBV6-5 to TRBJ2-5; 12 bases fit TRBD1. Losses at the gene ends were 3 bases for V and 11 bases for J; bases not matched to a gene: 10. This CDR3 has 15 amino acids. The germline gives CDR1 MNHEY, CDR2 SVGAGI. The CDR3 reads CASSYRDRGRFEQYF. Here the CDR3 DNA reads TGTGCCAGCAGTTATCGGGACAGGGGGCGCTTTGAGCAGTACTTC.

The chain links TRBV19 to TRBJ2-7; D ambiguous. Trimming shortened V by 8 bases and J by 1 base, and 6 bases separated the two germline ends. CDR1 is LNHDA, CDR2 SQIVND, per germline (reference sequence). The CDR3 covers 11 residues. The CDR3 protein is CASASSYEQYF. The CDR3, as DNA: TGTGCCAGTGCCAGTTCCTACGAGCAGTACTTC.

The V gene is TRBV2, the J gene TRBJ1-4; D may be TRBD1 (6 bases). The CDR3 spans 14 residues. Trimming pared 3 bases from V and 3 bases from J, leaving 8 bases between. In germline, CDR1 is SNHLY, CDR2 FYNNEI. The CDR3 nucleotides are TGTGCCAGCAGTGATGCAGGGGCTAATGAAAAACTGTTTTTT. As protein: CASSDAGANEKLFF.

The chain couples TRBV10-3 to TRBJ1-5; D may be TRBD1 (6 bases). The CDR3 consists of 12 residues. V lost 4 bases, J lost 7 bases, and 8 bases lay in between. The germline V gene encodes CDR1 ENHRY and CDR2 SYGVKD. CDR3 sequence: CAISADSQPQHF. CDR3 coding DNA: TGTGCCATCAGTGCGGACAGCCAGCCCCAGCATTTT.

The chain recombines TRBV12-5 with TRBJ1-4; tentative D call: TRBD1 (5 bases). CDR1 is LGHNT, CDR2 FRNRAP, per germline. The CDR3 sequence is 13 residues long. V was cut by 8 bases and J by 8 bases, with 15 bases left in between. This chain's CDR3 is CASPGTTGEKLFF. The CDR3 nucleotides read TGTGCTAGTCCCGGGACTACTGGAGAAAAACTGTTTTTT.

This clone has just a few counts. The chain links TRBV19 to TRBJ2-3, with 11 bases aligning to TRBD2. The CDR3 length is 15 residues. Germline V gene sequence: CDR1 LNHDA, CDR2 SQIVND (reference sequence). V shed 5 bases and J 2 bases; nucleotides not matched to a gene: 3. The CDR3 reads CASSGTSGHTDTQYF. CDR3 sequence (DNA): TGTGCCAGTAGTGGGACTAGCGGACACACAGATACGCAGTATTTT.

This clone showed up just a few times. J is TRBJ2-5 and V is TRBV5-1, with TRBD2 as a possible D gene (6 bases). Germline CDR1 and CDR2: SGHRS and YFSETQ. Between the trimmed V and J ends, which lost 3 bases and 3 bases, there was a span of 12 bases. The CDR3 length is 14 residues. CDR3 loop: CASSSTSPKETQYF. The CDR3 nucleotides read TGCGCCAGCAGCTCGACTAGTCCGAAAGAGACCCAGTACTTC. Combining the CDR3 with reference TRBV5-1 and TRBJ2-5 gives the whole variable domain KAGVTQTPRYLIKTRGQQVTLSCSPISGHRSVSWYQQTPGQGLQFLFEYFSETQRNKGNFPGRFSGRQFSNSRSEMNVSTLELGDSALYLCASSSTSPKETQYFGPGTRLLVL.

The rearrangement joins TRBV7-9 to TRBJ1-3; D uncertain. Trimming removed 1 base from V and 2 bases from J, with 9 bases in between. The CDR3 sequence is 15 residues long. Germline values: CDR1 SEHNR, CDR2 FQNEAQ (reference sequence). The CDR3 loop reads CASSLDGVAGNTIYF. CDR3 sequence (DNA): TGTGCCAGCAGCTTAGACGGGGTGGCTGGAAACACCATATATTTT.